This T cell receptor (beta chain) came from a study of T-cell reconstitution after alpha-beta-depleted transplantation in children. Unique molecular identifiers were incorporated into the prepared TCRbeta library. TCRdb re-analysed the PCR reads in MiXCR, keeping a single row per CDR3 protein. This repertoire shows 200,000 to 250,000 distinct CDR3 sequences, about 25% found once; its top ten account for about 2.8%. Regarding this clonotype: No antigen is known for it.

Study outcomes and limitations: Several patients had high TCRbeta diversity at day 60; it came from surviving recipient T cells and thymic progenitors. Where alpha-beta T cells came from about two months after transplant was reportedly several hundred expanded graft clones. T-cell numbers and diversity one year post-transplant derived largely from freshly generated T cells.

The CDR3 length is 15 residues. Germline V CDR1 and CDR2: SGHVS, FQNEAQ. The J segment lost 5 bases and the V segment lost 2 bases, leaving 4 bases of the junction unmatched. Sample: PBMCs, taken before TCRalphabeta/CD19-depleted stem cell transplant. This sequence joins TRBV7-8 and TRBJ2-5, with 11 bases lining up with TRBD1. This TCR derives from a girl between 2 and 10 years old with Fanconi anemia, due to receive a stem cell transplant. Here the CDR3 DNA reads TGTGCCAGCAGCTTAACGGACAGGGGGCTTGAGACCCAGTACTTC. Protein sequence: CASSLTDRGLETQYF.